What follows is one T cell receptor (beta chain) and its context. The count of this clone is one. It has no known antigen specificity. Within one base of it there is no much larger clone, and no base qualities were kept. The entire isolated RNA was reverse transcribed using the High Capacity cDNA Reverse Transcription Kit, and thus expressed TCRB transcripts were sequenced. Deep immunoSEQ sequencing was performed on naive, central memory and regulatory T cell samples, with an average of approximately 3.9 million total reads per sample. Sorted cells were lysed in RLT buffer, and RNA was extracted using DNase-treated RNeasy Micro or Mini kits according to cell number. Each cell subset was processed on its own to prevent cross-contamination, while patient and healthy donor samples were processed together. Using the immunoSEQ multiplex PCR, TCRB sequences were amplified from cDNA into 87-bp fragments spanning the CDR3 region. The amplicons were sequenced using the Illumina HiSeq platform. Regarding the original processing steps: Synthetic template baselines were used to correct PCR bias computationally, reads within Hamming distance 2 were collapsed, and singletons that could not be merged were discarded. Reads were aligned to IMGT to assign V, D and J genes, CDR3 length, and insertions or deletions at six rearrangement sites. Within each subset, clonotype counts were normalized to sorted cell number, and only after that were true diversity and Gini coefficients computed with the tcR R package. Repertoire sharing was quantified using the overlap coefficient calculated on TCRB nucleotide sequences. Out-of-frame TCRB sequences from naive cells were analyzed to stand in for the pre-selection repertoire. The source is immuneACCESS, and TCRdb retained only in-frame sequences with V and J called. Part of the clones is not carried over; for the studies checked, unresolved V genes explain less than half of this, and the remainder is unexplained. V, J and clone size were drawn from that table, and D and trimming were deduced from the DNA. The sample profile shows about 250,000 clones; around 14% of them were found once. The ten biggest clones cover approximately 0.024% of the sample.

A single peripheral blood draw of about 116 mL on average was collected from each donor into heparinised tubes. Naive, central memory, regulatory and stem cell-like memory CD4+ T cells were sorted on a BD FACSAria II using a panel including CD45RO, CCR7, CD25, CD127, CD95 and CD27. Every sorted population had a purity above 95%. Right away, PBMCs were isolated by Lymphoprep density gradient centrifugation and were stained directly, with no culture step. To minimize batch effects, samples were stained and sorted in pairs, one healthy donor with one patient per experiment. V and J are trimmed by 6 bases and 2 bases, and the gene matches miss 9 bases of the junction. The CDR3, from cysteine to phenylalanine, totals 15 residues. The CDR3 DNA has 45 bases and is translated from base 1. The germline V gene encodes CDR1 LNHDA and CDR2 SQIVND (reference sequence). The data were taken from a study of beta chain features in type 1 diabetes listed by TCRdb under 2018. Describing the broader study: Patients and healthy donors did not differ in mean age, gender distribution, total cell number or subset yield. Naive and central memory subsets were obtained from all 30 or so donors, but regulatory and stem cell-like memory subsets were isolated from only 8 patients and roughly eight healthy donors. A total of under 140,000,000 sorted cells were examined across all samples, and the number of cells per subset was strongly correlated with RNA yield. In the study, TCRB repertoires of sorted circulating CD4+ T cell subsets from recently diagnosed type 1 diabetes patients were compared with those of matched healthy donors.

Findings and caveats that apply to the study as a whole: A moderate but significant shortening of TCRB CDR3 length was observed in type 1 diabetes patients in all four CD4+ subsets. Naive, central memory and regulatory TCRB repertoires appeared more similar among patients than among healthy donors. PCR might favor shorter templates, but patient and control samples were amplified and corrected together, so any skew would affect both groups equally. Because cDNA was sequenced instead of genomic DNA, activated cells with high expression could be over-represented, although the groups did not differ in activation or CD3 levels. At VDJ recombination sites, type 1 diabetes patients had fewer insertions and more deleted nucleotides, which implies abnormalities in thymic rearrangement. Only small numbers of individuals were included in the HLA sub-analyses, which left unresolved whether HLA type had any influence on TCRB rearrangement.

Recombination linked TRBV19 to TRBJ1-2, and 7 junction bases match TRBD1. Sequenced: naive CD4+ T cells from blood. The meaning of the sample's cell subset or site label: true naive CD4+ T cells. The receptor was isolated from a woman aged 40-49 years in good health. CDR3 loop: CASRQQGRINYGYTF. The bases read TGTGCCAGTAGGCAACAGGGGCGGATCAACTATGGCTACACCTTC.